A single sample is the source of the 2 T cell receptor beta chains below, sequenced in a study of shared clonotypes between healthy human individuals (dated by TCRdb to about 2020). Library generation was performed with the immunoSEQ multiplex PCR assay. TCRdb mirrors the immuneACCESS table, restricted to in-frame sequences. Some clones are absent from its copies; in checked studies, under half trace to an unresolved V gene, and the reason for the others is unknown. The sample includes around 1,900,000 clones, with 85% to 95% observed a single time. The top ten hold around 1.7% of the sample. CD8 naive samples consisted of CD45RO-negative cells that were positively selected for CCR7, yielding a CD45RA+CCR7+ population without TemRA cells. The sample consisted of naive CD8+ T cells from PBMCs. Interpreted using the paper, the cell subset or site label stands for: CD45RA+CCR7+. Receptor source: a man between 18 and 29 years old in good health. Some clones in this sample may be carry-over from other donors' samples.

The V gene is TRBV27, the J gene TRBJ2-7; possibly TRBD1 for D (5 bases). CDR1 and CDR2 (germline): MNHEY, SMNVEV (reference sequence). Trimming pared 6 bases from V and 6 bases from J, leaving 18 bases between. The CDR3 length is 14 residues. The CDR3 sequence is CASSSIVARGEQYF. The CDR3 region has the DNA TGTGCCAGCAGCTCGATCGTGGCAAGGGGCGAGCAGTACTTC.

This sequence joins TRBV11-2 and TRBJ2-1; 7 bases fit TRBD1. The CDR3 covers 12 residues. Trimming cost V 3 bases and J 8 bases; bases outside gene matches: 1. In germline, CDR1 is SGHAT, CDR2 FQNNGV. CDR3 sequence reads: CASSFTGDEQFF. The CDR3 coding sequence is TGTGCCAGCAGCTTCACAGGGGATGAGCAGTTCTTC.